This T cell receptor (beta chain) was identified in a study of shared clonotypes between healthy human individuals. Study at large: The cohort had a couple of women and three men, ages 18 to 49. Study-wide results and limits: Researchers sampled blood only, noting tissue repertoires likely differ.

Concerning this clone: Antigen: not known.

Negatively enriched CD4+ T cells were divided by CD45RA into naive and memory. CDR1 and CDR2 (germline): SGHVS, FQNEAQ. The CDR3 has 13 residues. V dropped 4 bases and J dropped 4 bases, with 11 bases sitting between them. Authors' analysis steps: ImmunoSEQ junction-only sequences lacked quality scores, so their filtering differed. Sequencing was performed with immunoSEQ multiplex PCR; in TCRdb, only in-frame clones are kept and a portion is missing. V and J calls and clone size are given by that table; D and trimming were obtained from the DNA. The sample holds roughly 2.2 million clones, 85% to 95% seen once.

Sequencing was carried out using naive CD4+ T cells from PBMCs. This sample's subset: CD45RA+ positively selected. The gene calls are TRBV7-8 and TRBJ2-7; no clear D gene. This TCR was recovered from a man in his late teens or twenties in good health. Some clones in this sample may be carry-over from other donors' samples. The DNA for the CDR3 is TGTGCCAGCAGCTACGGCTATCCTTACGAGCAGTACTTC. This encodes CASSYGYPYEQYF.